This T cell receptor beta chain is from a study of T cells in tuberculosis. On this clone: What it recognizes is unknown.

The assay was immunoSEQ multiplex PCR, and TCRdb's table has in-frame clones only and misses some. This repertoire shows under 25,000 clones, almost 97% found once; its top ten account for approximately 6.2%. Overall study results and limits: Shorter CDR3-alpha in active tuberculosis partly drove smaller distances. GEM motif frequencies gave over 55% accuracy; the GMM repertoire gave roughly 90%.

The source material was PBMCs. The TCR comes from a donor between 10 and 35 years old with latent tuberculosis or without tuberculosis infection.

CDR3 DNA sequence: TGTGCCAGTAAGGCGGGGGCTGAAGCTTTCTTT. Its protein product is CASKAGAEAFF. The chain is built from TRBV19 and TRBJ1-1; a weak D match, TRBD1 (5 bases). The CDR3 has 11 residues. Germline CDR1 reads LNHDA; CDR2 reads SQIVND (reference sequence). Trimming shortened V by 7 bases and J by 6 bases, and 9 bases separated the two germline ends.